These T cell receptor beta chains were read from a single sample in a study of cytomegalovirus exposure and HLA in healthy donors. Profiled with immunoSEQ multiplex PCR; TCRdb holds only in-frame clones, not every one. The sample yields under 200,000 clones, 79% seen once. The specimen was PBMCs. The receptors stem from a woman between 40 and 50 years old in good health and CMV-seronegative. Both conserved end residues are part of each CDR3. The order of the fields is clone size, J gene, V gene, D gene, CDR3 DNA, CDR3 protein. The D gene is left open where the match is weak. For some rows the clone size is stated as once, few or many, or as a class when expanded; others skip it.

>once|TRBJ2-6|TRBV13|TRBD1
TGTGCCAGCAGCTCATACCGGGACAGGGGTTCTGGGGCCAACGTCCTGACTTTC
CASSSYRDRGSGANVLTF
>NA|TRBJ2-7|TRBV5-1|NA
TGCGCCAGCAGTACCGCCCTCGAGGAGCAGTACTTC
CASSTALEEQYF
>NA|TRBJ1-1|TRBV30|TRBD1
TGTGCCTGGGATAAAGGGGGCGCGAACACTGAAGCTTTCTTT
CAWDKGGANTEAFF
>once|TRBJ2-1|TRBV7-2|NA
TGTGCCAGCAGCGTTAGCGACAATGAGCAGTTCTTC
CASSVSDNEQFF
>NA|TRBJ2-7|TRBV19|TRBD1
TGTGCCAGTAGTAAGACAGGGGGAAGGTACGAGCAGTACTTC
CASSKTGGRYEQYF
>NA|TRBJ2-2|TRBV5-8|NA
TGTGCCAGCAGCTTGGGGAGGGTGTTCACCGGGGAGCTGTTTTTT
CASSLGRVFTGELFF
>NA|TRBJ2-1|TRBV27|NA
TGTGCCAGCAGTTTAACGGGAAATCACTACAATGAGCAGTTCTTC
CASSLTGNHYNEQFF
>NA|TRBJ1-6|TRBV5-6|NA
TGTGCCAGCAGCTTTCCCCCTCTGGGGGGAAATTCACCCCTCCACTTT
CASSFPPLGGNSPLHF
>NA|TRBJ2-5|TRBV9|NA
TGTGCCAGCAGCGTAGGAGGGGGGGTAGTAGGGGAGACCCAGTACTTC
CASSVGGGVVGETQYF
>NA|TRBJ2-7|TRBV5-1|TRBD1
TGCGCCAGCAGCTTGGGGACAGGGCTGGTTGTCTTC
CASSLGTGLVVF
>once|TRBJ1-4|TRBV30|NA
TGTGCCTGGAGTGTGGGGCAGATGGAAAAACTGTTTTTT
CAWSVGQMEKLFF
>NA|TRBJ2-7|TRBV2|TRBD1
TGTGCCAGCAGCCCCTCCGGGACAGGGGGCGACGAGCAGTACTTC
CASSPSGTGGDEQYF
>NA|TRBJ2-7|TRBV6-1|TRBD2
TGTGCCAGCAGTGAAGCGGGGACTAGCGGGGGGTCTTCTTACGAGCAGTACTTC
CASSEAGTSGGSSYEQYF
>NA|TRBJ2-3|TRBV2|TRBD2
TGTGCCAGCAGTGAACTAGCGGGGGAGGTAGCAGATACGCAGTATTTT
CASSELAGEVADTQYF
>NA|TRBJ2-1|TRBV4-1|TRBD2
TGCGCCAGCAGCCCGACAATAGCGGGGGGCTCCTACAATGAGCAGTTCTTC
CASSPTIAGGSYNEQFF
>NA|TRBJ1-2|TRBV29-1|NA
TGCAGCGTCCGAGAGAACTATGGCTACACCTTC
CSVRENYGYTF
>NA|TRBJ1-2|TRBV9|TRBD1
TGTGCCAGCAGCCTCCAGACAGGGGAGGATGGCTACACCTTC
CASSLQTGEDGYTF
>few|TRBJ2-7|TRBV11-2|TRBD2
TGTGCCAGCAGTGTAGCGGGAGGGGGCTCCTACGAGCAGTACTTC
CASSVAGGGSYEQYF
>NA|TRBJ2-5|TRBV5-1|NA
TGCGCCAGCAGCTTGGTACGGGGTGAGACCCAGTACTTC
CASSLVRGETQYF
>NA|TRBJ1-4|TRBV7-9|NA
TGTTCCAGCAGCTTAGTTACGACACGGCGAGAAAAACTGTTTTTT
CSSSLVTTRREKLFF
>NA|TRBJ2-7|TRBV29-1|NA
TGCAGCGTTGGGACAGCCTACGAGCAGTACTTC
CSVGTAYEQYF
>NA|TRBJ2-2|TRBV19|NA
TGTGCCAGTACCCCCAGGGAAGTAAAAACCGGGGAGCTGTTTTTT
CASTPREVKTGELFF
>NA|TRBJ2-3|TRBV13|TRBD2
TGTGCCAGCAGCTTAGGGGCTAGCGGGAGTGGGGATACGCAGTATTTT
CASSLGASGSGDTQYF
>NA|TRBJ2-7|TRBV7-9|TRBD1
TGTTCCAGCAGCCTAGGGGACAGGTCCTACGAGCAGTACTTC
CSSSLGDRSYEQYF
>few|TRBJ1-1|TRBV25-1|NA
TGTGCCAGCATTGGCCGGCAGGGAATGAACACTGAAGCTTTCTTT
CASIGRQGMNTEAFF
>NA|TRBJ2-3|TRBV7-2|TRBD1
TGTGCCAGCAGCCTCGACAGGGGAGTAGATACGCAGTATTTT
CASSLDRGVDTQYF
>NA|TRBJ1-4|TRBV30|NA
TGTGCCTGGAGTCCCCCCCTGAGAGGGAATGAAAAACTGTTTTTT
CAWSPPLRGNEKLFF
>NA|TRBJ2-5|TRBV2|NA
TGTGCCAGCAGTGAAGGCGGCTACCAAGAGACCCAGTACTTC
CASSEGGYQETQYF
>once|TRBJ2-7|TRBV18|TRBD2
TGTGCCAGCTCACCGAGCGGGAGCTCCTACGAGCAGTACTTC
CASSPSGSSYEQYF
>NA|TRBJ1-4|TRBV19|NA
TGTGCCAGTAGTCTTGGAGGTATGATGGATGAAAAACTGTTTTTT
CASSLGGMMDEKLFF
>NA|TRBJ1-1|TRBV18|NA
TGTGCCAGCTCATTCCAGGAGAACACTGAAGCTTTCTTT
CASSFQENTEAFF
>NA|TRBJ2-1|TRBV7-9|TRBD2
TGTGCCAGCAGCGTAGCTAGCGGGGGAGCCTACAATGAGCAGTTCTTC
CASSVASGGAYNEQFF
>once|TRBJ1-1|TRBV7-2|TRBD1
TGTGCCAGCAGCTCGCAGAGGGGGCGGGAAGGTGAAGCTTTCTTT
CASSSQRGREGEAFF
>NA|TRBJ2-2|TRBV5-4|NA
TGTGCCAGCAGTCGAGTTTCGCCGAACACCGGGGAGCTGTTTTTT
CASSRVSPNTGELFF
>NA|TRBJ1-2|TRBV6-6|TRBD1
TGTGCCAGCAGTCCCCGACAGGGGGCAGGCTATGGCTACACCTTC
CASSPRQGAGYGYTF
>NA|TRBJ1-5|TRBV6-4|NA
TGTGCCGGAGCTACTCAGCATTTT
CAGATQHF
>NA|TRBJ1-2|TRBV28|NA
TGTGCCAGCAGTTTTGGCAGTCTCAAGGGGCCTTACTATGGCTACACCTTC
CASSFGSLKGPYYGYTF
>NA|TRBJ2-2|TRBV14|NA
TGTGCCAGCAGCCAAGGGGCGCCCGGGGAGCTGTTTTTT
CASSQGAPGELFF
>NA|TRBJ2-7|TRBV7-9|TRBD1
TGTGCCAGCAGCGGGGACAGGAGCTCCTACGAGCAGTACTTC
CASSGDRSSYEQYF
>NA|TRBJ2-3|TRBV13|TRBD2
TGTGCCAGCAGCTTAGCTAGCGGGGGGCTAGATACGCAGTATTTT
CASSLASGGLDTQYF
>NA|TRBJ1-2|TRBV19|NA
TGTGCCAGTACCATAGGTCTCGGGGGGCAAACGGGCTACACCTTC
CASTIGLGGQTGYTF
>NA|TRBJ2-1|TRBV19|NA
TGTGCCAGTAGTATCCCCACTCTTAAGCGGAGCAATGAGCAGTTCTTC
CASSIPTLKRSNEQFF
>NA|TRBJ2-7|TRBV5-4|TRBD1
TGTGCCAGCAGCCCAGCTTCAGGGGGCCCTGTTAAACACTTC
CASSPASGGPVKHF
>NA|TRBJ1-1|TRBV5-4|NA
TGTGCCAGCAGCTCAGAGCCGGGGGGGGATAGTGAAGCTTTCTTT
CASSSEPGGDSEAFF
>NA|TRBJ2-5|TRBV9|NA
TGTGCCAGCAGCCTTGGGACTCACAAAGAGACCCAGTACTTC
CASSLGTHKETQYF